This T cell receptor beta chain was captured by sequencing in a study of shared clonotypes between healthy human individuals. Across the study: Participating donors consisted of two women and a few men aged 18 to 49.

The V gene lost 4 bases and the J gene lost 0 bases, with 16 bases spanning the gap. The V gene's germline CDR1 is SEHNR and CDR2 FQNEAQ (reference sequence). The CDR3 contains 16 residues. CD8 cells regarded as naive lacked CD45RO, were positively chosen for CCR7, and omitted terminally differentiated effector memory CD45RA+ cells. Profiled with immunoSEQ multiplex PCR; TCRdb holds only in-frame clones, not every one. The repertoire consists of about 820,000 clones, with 80% to 95% occurring once and the leading ten covering about 25%. V and J are TRBV7-9 and TRBJ2-7; D is possibly TRBD1 (6 bases). Sequenced material: naive CD8+ T cells sorted from blood. This receptor was taken from a man aged 25 to 45 in good health. Here the CDR3 DNA reads TGTGCCAGCAGCTCAACTACAGGGCCGAGCTCCTACGAGCAGTACTTC. Its protein is CASSSTTGPSSYEQYF.